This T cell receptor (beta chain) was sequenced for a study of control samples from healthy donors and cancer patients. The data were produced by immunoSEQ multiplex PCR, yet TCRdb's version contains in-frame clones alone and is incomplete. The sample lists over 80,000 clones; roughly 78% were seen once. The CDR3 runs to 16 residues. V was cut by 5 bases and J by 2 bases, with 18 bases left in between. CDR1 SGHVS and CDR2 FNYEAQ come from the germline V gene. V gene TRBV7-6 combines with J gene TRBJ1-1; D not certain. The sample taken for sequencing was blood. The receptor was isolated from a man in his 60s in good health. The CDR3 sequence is CASSPPGRGVNTEAFF. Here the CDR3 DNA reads TGTGCCAGCAGCCCCCCGGGCCGCGGAGTCAACACTGAAGCTTTCTTT.